This record looks at one T cell receptor beta chain sequence and its context. Sequenced by immunoSEQ multiplex PCR; TCRdb stores in-frame clones only, minus some. Here the sample spans roughly 100,000 clones, less than 95% being singletons. This entry belongs to a study of T cell responses to AZD1222 COVID-19 vaccine. The germline gives CDR1 LGHDT, CDR2 YNNKEL (reference sequence). V shed 4 bases, J shed 8 bases, and the junction held 10 bases outside the gene matches. There are 15 residues in the CDR3. Sequences were derived from peripheral blood, sampled on day 0 of AZD1222 vaccination. This sequence joins TRBV3-1 (or the pseudogene TRBV3-2) and TRBJ2-1, with 8 bases matching TRBD2. The origin of this receptor is an adult in good health. The CDR3 bases are TGTGCCAGCAGCCCGGAGGGAAGCGGGGGAGATGAGCAGTTCTTC. Its protein is CASSPEGSGGDEQFF.